The 24 T cell receptor beta chains below were found in one sample sequenced in a study of molecular identifiers for immune sequencing clone quantification listed by TCRdb under 2018. The method was PCR. Sequenced using an Illumina HiSeq 4000. Clones were called with MiXCR by TCRdb after fastp trimmed the public reads at Q25, and only in-frame beta chains were retained. Records with the same CDR3 protein are collapsed into one entry carrying the most frequent genes and DNA. Within this sample are about half a million distinct CDR3 sequences, with about 20% of them counted one time only. The ten largest account for about 0.8% of the sample. The sequenced sample was naive CD8+ T cells from blood, with Jurkat cell RNA spiked in. The intended sense of this specimen's cell subset or site label: FACS-sorted CD8+CD4-CCR7+CD45RA+ naive T cells. Receptors originate from a human donor in good health. Some libraries in this study had Jurkat cell RNA spiked in.

The table lists this clonotype with a few counts. The rearrangement links TRBV28 to TRBJ2-7; D is unresolved. CDR1 is MDHEN and CDR2 is SYDVKM in the germline V gene. Trimming pared 4 bases from V and 3 bases from J, leaving 19 bases between. This CDR3 is 16 amino acids long. The CDR3 nucleotides read TGTGCCAGCAGTTCCCCCCGCCGGGCCCCGGACTACGAGCAGTACTTC. It yields the protein CASSSPRRAPDYEQYF.

The chain is built from TRBV6-5 and TRBJ2-7; 8 nucleotides line up with TRBD1. V dropped 4 bases and J dropped 7; count of bases not matched to a gene: 6. In germline, CDR1 is MNHEY, CDR2 SVGAGI. The CDR3 runs 13 residues. CDR3 DNA: TGTGCCAGCAGTTTTGACAGGGGTAAAGAGCAGTACTTC. Residues: CASSFDRGKEQYF.

Concerning this clonotype: Possible read error: a much larger clone is one base away. This chain joins TRBV20-1 and TRBJ2-7; 7 nucleotides agree with TRBD2. Germline loops: CDR1 DFQATT, CDR2 SNEGSKA (reference sequence). The trim removed 0 bases at V and 3 bases at J, leaving 8 bases unmatched. CDR3 length: 15 amino acids. CDR3 amino acids: CSARDIRREFYEQYF. CDR3 coding DNA: TGCAGTGCTAGAGATATCCGGCGGGAGTTCTACGAGCAGTACTTC.

A few counts support this clonotype. The chain is built from TRBV2 and TRBJ2-1; D gene ambiguous. Germline V gives CDR1 SNHLY, CDR2 FYNNEI. Trimming took 7 bases from V and 9 from J, leaving 10 bases between them. CDR3 length: 11 residues. This CDR3 is CASNVAREQFF. The CDR3 nucleotides are TGTGCCAGCAACGTAGCCCGTGAGCAGTTCTTC.

This clonotype was observed a single time. A much bigger clone sits one base away, suggesting this may be a read error. The chain employs TRBV20-1 and TRBJ2-5, with D possibly matching TRBD1 (5 bases). The CDR3 extends over 15 amino acids. CDR1 and CDR2 (germline): DFQATT, SNEGSKA (reference sequence). Between the trimmed V and J ends, which lost 6 bases and 1 base, there was a span of 18 bases. DNA for the CDR3: TGCAGTGCACGTCCTCTAGGGGATTGCCAAGAGACCCAGTACTTC. Its translation: CSARPLGDCQETQYF.

This clonotype was seen ten or more times. This rearrangement joins TRBV29-1 to TRBJ1-1; D may be TRBD1 (5 bases). Germline CDR1 and CDR2: SQVTM and ANQGSEA. This CDR3 region has 16 residues. V lost 2 bases and J lost 2, with 18 bases in between. For the CDR3, the DNA is TGCAGCGTTGAACCGACAATGATGCAGGGTAACACTGAAGCTTTCTTT. Encoded protein: CSVEPTMMQGNTEAFF. Supplemented by reference TRBV29-1 and TRBJ1-1, the full variable domain reads SAVISQKPSRDICQRGTSLTIQCQVDSQVTMMFWYRQQPGQSLTLIATANQGSEATYESGFVIDKFPISRPNLTFSTLTVSNMSPEDSSIYLCSVEPTMMQGNTEAFFGQGTRLTVV.

The chain carries TRBV28 and TRBJ1-2, with 10 bases lining up with TRBD1. The CDR3 consists of 18 residues. Per germline, CDR1 MDHEN and CDR2 SYDVKM. The V and J ends lost 3 bases and 3 bases, in that order; junction bases with no gene match: 13. CDR3 bases: TGTGCCAGCAGTTTTACGGACAGGGGGGCGCTGGGCTACTATGGCTACACCTTC. Amino acids: CASSFTDRGALGYYGYTF.

This sequence joins TRBV12-3 or TRBV12-4 and TRBJ2-5; TRBD2 might be the D (7 bases). This CDR3 is built from 16 residues. V was cut by 7 bases and J by 5 bases, with 23 bases left in between. CDR3 protein: CASNAGGPRGRETQYF. The CDR3 nucleotides are TGTGCCAGCAACGCCGGGGGGCCCCGGGGAAGGGAGACCCAGTACTTC.

This clonotype has only a few counts. The J gene is TRBJ1-2, the V gene TRBV12-3 or TRBV12-4; 7 nucleotides agree with TRBD1. The V gene end was trimmed by 4 bases and the J gene end by 2 bases; junction bases not matched to a gene: 7. This CDR3 region has 15 residues. CDR3 loop: CASSSPGTVNYGYTF. In DNA form, the CDR3 reads TGTGCCAGCAGTTCTCCCGGGACAGTCAACTATGGCTACACCTTC.

As to this clonotype: This clone may be a read error of a much larger clone one base away. V gene TRBV27 combines with J gene TRBJ2-7; D unclear. CDR1 and CDR2 (germline): MNHEY, SMNVEV (reference sequence). The CDR3 extends over 13 amino acids. Trimming pared 1 base from V and 4 bases from J, leaving 8 bases between. The CDR3 DNA follows: TGTGCCAGCAGTTTATTCCGCGAGTACGAGCAGTACTTC. It specifies CASSLFREYEQYF.

On this clonotype: A much bigger clone sits one base away, suggesting this may be a read error. This sequence joins TRBV6-2 or TRBV6-3 and TRBJ1-1; D is unresolved. In germline, CDR1 is MNHEY, CDR2 SVGEGT. V was trimmed by 4 bases and J by 7 bases, leaving 7 bases between them. The CDR3 totals 11 residues. The chain's CDR3 is CASSSSSEAFF. The CDR3 region has the DNA TGTGCCAGCAGTTCGTCCAGTGAAGCTTTCTTT.

This clonotype was seen a handful of times. The chain recombines TRBV9 with TRBJ1-1; perhaps TRBD1 as D (5 bases). The CDR3 is 16 residues long. V lost 2 bases and J lost 2, with 16 bases in between. Germline V gene lookup returns CDR1 SGDLS and CDR2 YYNGEE. The CDR3 DNA is TGTGCCAGCAGCGTGGGGCAGGGTATCCCCAACACTGAAGCTTTCTTT. Amino acids: CASSVGQGIPNTEAFF.

A note on this clonotype: Its ends do not fully match the called genes, so a read error is possible. This chain uses TRBV5-3 with TRBJ2-7; tentative D call: TRBD2 (6 bases). TRBV5-3 is filed as an ORF, its function uncertain. The CDR3 loop spans 12 amino acids. The CDR3, as DNA: TGTGCCAGTAATGGGGACTCCCACGAGCAGTACTTC. This translates into CASNGDSHEQYF.

About this clonotype: This could be a read error, since a much larger clone is one nucleotide away. The chain uses TRBV20-1 and TRBJ2-3; 9 positions match TRBD2. The CDR3 is made up of 15 amino acids. Germline assignment: CDR1 DFQATT and CDR2 SNEGSKA (reference sequence). The CDR3 spells CSARDLAGSTDTRYF. Written as DNA, the CDR3 is TGCAGTGCTAGAGATCTAGCGGGGAGCACAGATACGCGGTATTTT.

As DNA, the CDR3 is TGTGCCAGCAGACTGGGACAGGGATTTGAAGCTTTCTTT. Encoded protein: CASRLGQGFEAFF. The rearrangement joins TRBV12-3 or TRBV12-4 to TRBJ1-1, with 9 bases identical to TRBD1. CDR3 length: 13 amino acids. V shed 6 bases, J shed 7 bases, and the junction held 6 bases outside the gene matches.

In its sample, this clonotype was seen many times. The chain combines TRBV7-8 with TRBJ1-1; D is unresolved. The V end lost 5 bases, the J end lost 8 bases, and 12 bases lay between the germline ends. The CDR3 is 12 amino acids. From germline, CDR1 is SGHVS and CDR2 FQNEAQ. The CDR3 here is CASSRMEDEAFF. The CDR3 DNA reads as TGTGCCAGCAGCCGAATGGAGGACGAAGCTTTCTTT.

This rearrangement joins TRBV7-9 to TRBJ1-6, with D possibly matching TRBD1 (6 bases). The germline gives CDR1 SEHNR, CDR2 FQNEAQ (reference sequence). V was pared by 5 bases and J by 9 bases, with 20 bases between. The CDR3 loop spans 16 amino acids. The CDR3 protein is CASSPQDRNLLSPLHF. CDR3 bases: TGTGCCAGCAGCCCTCAAGACAGGAATCTCCTTTCACCCCTCCACTTT.

In this sample, this clonotype turned up a few times. The chain links TRBV28 to TRBJ1-5, with 11 bases lining up with TRBD1. The CDR3 loop spans 17 amino acids. With 7 bases clipped from V and 1 base from J, the junction kept 9 bases outside the gene matches. In germline, CDR1 is MDHEN, CDR2 SYDVKM. CDR3 in amino acids: CASNSPGTGGSNQPQHF. CDR3 DNA: TGTGCCAGCAACTCCCCCGGGACAGGGGGGAGCAATCAGCCCCAGCATTTT.

This clonotype was picked up a small number of times. This chain links TRBV6-2 or TRBV6-3 with TRBJ2-2; D uncertain. The germline V gene has CDR1 MNHEY and CDR2 SVGEGT. With 6 bases removed from V and 5 bases from J, the gap between germline ends came to 19 bases. This CDR3 has 16 amino acids. The CDR3 DNA sequence: TGTGCCAGCAGCCGCACGACCGGATGGTCGACCGGGGAGCTGTTTTTT. It specifies CASSRTTGWSTGELFF.

The chain joins TRBV12-3 or TRBV12-4 to TRBJ1-1, with 8 bases fitting TRBD1. With 2 bases clipped from V and 3 bases from J, the junction kept 5 bases outside the gene matches. CDR3 length: 15 residues. CDR3 region: CASSLSTGAYTEAFF. Written as DNA, the CDR3 is TGTGCCAGCAGTTTATCGACAGGGGCTTACACTGAAGCTTTCTTT.

This chain connects TRBV9 to TRBJ1-4, with D perhaps matching TRBD1 (5 bases). The CDR3 length is 14 residues. The germline CDR1 and CDR2 sequences are SGDLS and YYNGEE. Trimming stripped 0 bases from V and 8 bases from J, with 11 bases between. DNA for the CDR3: TGTGCCAGCAGCGTAGCGGGGGTACAGGAAAAACTGTTTTTT. As protein: CASSVAGVQEKLFF.

The rearrangement links TRBV15 to TRBJ2-2; D unclear. V lost 4 bases and J 7 bases, leaving 10 bases between the germline ends. The CDR3 runs 13 residues. Germline V gene data show CDR1 as LNHNV and CDR2 as YYDKDF (reference sequence). The DNA for the CDR3 is TGTGCCACCAGCACTTACCGCATCGGGGAGCTGTTTTTT. Amino acids: CATSTYRIGELFF.

The chain combines TRBV4-2 with TRBJ2-7, with 7 bases that match TRBD2. The V segment lost 3 bases and the J segment 3 bases; nucleotides outside the gene matches: 8. Looked up from germline, CDR1 is LGHNA and CDR2 is YNFKEQ. This CDR3 spans 15 amino acids. This CDR3 reads CASSQGLASGYEQYF. CDR3 in DNA: TGTGCCAGCAGCCAGGGACTTGCTAGCGGCTACGAGCAGTACTTC.

Notes on this clonotype: It may be a read error: a sequence one base away is much more abundant. V is TRBV14 and J is TRBJ2-7; perhaps TRBD2 as D (5 bases). Germline lookup yields CDR1 SGHDN and CDR2 FVKESK. The CDR3 extends over 13 amino acids. CDR3 coding DNA: TGTGCCAGCAGCCCACCGGGAAGGTACGAGCGGTACTTC. Protein: CASSPPGRYERYF. The variable domain in full, completed from reference TRBV14 and TRBJ2-7, reads EAGVTQFPSHSVIEKGQTVTLRCDPISGHDNLYWYRRVMGKEIKFLLHFVKESKQDESGMPNNRFLAERTGGTYSTLKVQPAELEDSGVYFCASSPPGRYERYFGPGTRLTVT.